This TCR beta chain was obtained from a study of blood T cell repertoires in COVID-19. Across the whole study: Researchers got acute and convalescent COVID-19 samples from the United States, Italy and Spain. T cells, B-cell-depleted T cells, or PBMCs provided the cDNA or gDNA that served as material.

Germline CDR1 is SQVTM and CDR2 is ANQGSEA. The CDR3 runs 14 residues. Losses at the gene ends were 5 bases for V and 2 bases for J; bases not matched to a gene: 4. In the authors' methods: Counts of nucleated cells, estimated from reference gene primer amplification, were obtained. Clones were read by immunoSEQ multiplex PCR, and TCRdb kept only the in-frame ones, dropping some. V and J calls plus clone size are reproduced from that table; the DNA served to infer D and trimming. Of about half a million clones listed, 80% to 90% were seen once; the top ten hold approximately 3%. Sequencing was performed on peripheral blood. This TCR was sampled from a human donor in a cohort sampled during active COVID-19. The chain combines TRBV29-1 with TRBJ1-5; 9 nucleotides match TRBD1. The chain's CDR3 is CSVRTGVGNQPQHF. CDR3 bases: TGCAGCGTTCGGACAGGGGTGGGCAATCAGCCCCAGCATTTT.